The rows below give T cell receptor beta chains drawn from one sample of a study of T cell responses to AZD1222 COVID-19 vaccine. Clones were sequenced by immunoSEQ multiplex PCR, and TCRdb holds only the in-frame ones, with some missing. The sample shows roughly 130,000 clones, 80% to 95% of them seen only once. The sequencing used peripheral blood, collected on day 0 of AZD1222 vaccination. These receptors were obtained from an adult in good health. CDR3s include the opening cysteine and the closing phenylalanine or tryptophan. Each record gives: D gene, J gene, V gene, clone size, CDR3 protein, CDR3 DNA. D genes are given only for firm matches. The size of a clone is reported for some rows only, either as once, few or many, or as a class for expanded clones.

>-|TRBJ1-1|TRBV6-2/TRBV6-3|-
CASSYSRGGLNTEAFF
TGTGCCAGCAGTTACTCGAGAGGGGGACTGAACACTGAAGCTTTCTTT
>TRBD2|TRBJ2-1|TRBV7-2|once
CASTEGLPVINEQFF
TGTGCCAGCACCGAGGGACTACCGGTAATCAATGAGCAGTTCTTC
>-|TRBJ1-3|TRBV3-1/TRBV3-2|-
CASTSSRGSGNTIYF
TGTGCCAGCACTTCAAGTAGGGGGTCTGGAAACACCATATATTTT
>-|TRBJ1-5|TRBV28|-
CASSLSYRVGGQPQHF
TGTGCCAGCAGTTTATCGTACAGGGTAGGGGGTCAGCCCCAGCATTTT
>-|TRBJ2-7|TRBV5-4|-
CASSPRYPDEQYF
TGTGCCAGCAGCCCACGCTACCCCGACGAGCAGTACTTC
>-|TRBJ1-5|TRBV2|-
CASSESPLNQPQHF
TGTGCCAGCAGTGAATCGCCACTTAATCAGCCCCAGCATTTT
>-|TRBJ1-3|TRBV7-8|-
CASSLVRAGTYSGNTIYF
TGTGCCAGCAGCTTAGTCCGCGCGGGGACCTACTCTGGAAACACCATATATTTT
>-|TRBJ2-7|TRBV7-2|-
CASEGGYSYEQYF
TGTGCCAGTGAGGGGGGGTACTCCTACGAGCAGTACTTC
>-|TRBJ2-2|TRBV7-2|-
CASSQRGRAGELFF
TGTGCCAGCAGCCAAAGGGGCAGGGCCGGGGAGCTGTTTTTT
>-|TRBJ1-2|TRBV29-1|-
CSVEESGGPGYTF
TGCAGCGTTGAAGAGTCCGGGGGCCCGGGCTACACCTTC
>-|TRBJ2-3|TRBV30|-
CASSRSSTDTQYF
TGTGCCTCTTCACGCAGTTCCACAGATACGCAGTATTTT
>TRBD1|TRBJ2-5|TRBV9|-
CASSVVPVGQGAETQYF
TGTGCCAGCAGCGTAGTTCCGGTCGGACAGGGGGCAGAGACCCAGTACTTC
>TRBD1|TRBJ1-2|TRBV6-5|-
CASSSQPGRGHGYTF
TGTGCCAGCAGTTCCCAACCTGGGAGGGGGCATGGCTACACCTTC
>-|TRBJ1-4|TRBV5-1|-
CASSPGTAAGKLFF
TGCGCCAGCAGCCCTGGGACGGCGGCTGGGAAACTGTTTTTT
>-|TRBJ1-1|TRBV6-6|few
CASSSPLGAVNTEAFF
TGTGCCAGCAGTTCCCCGCTGGGGGCGGTGAACACTGAAGCTTTCTTT
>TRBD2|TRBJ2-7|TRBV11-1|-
CASSSLGTSPYEQYF
TGTGCCAGCAGCTCGCTAGGGACTAGCCCCTACGAGCAGTACTTC
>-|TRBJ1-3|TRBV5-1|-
CASSLGPGNTIYF
TGCGCCAGCAGCTTGGGACCTGGAAACACCATATATTTT